The T cell receptor (beta chain) described here comes from a study of T cells in Graves' hyperthyroidism and ophthalmopathy. This clonotype was recorded once. Its antigen is not known. V gave up 5 bases and J gave up 7 bases; unmatched junction bases: 12. CDR1 and CDR2 from the germline V gene are LNHDA and SQIVND (reference sequence). This CDR3 is 15 amino acids long. Regarding the study as a whole: Most clonotypes expanded in the thyroid (above 0.001) were also present in blood.

Disease lasting under 3 months, a NOSPECS grade of at least 4, and a Clinical Activity Score of at least 3 were features of the ophthalmopathy patients. From RNA transcripts, TCR beta CDR3 regions were amplified. HTBI primers drove first-round RT-PCR of the TCR CDR3. A single record per CDR3 protein comes from TCRdb applying MiXCR to the multiplex PCR reads. There are approximately 570,000 distinct CDR3 sequences in the sample; 15% to 20% occur only once, and roughly 44% lies in the top ten. The clonotype was recovered from a man aged 35-49 years with Graves' ophthalmopathy. What was sequenced was blood. The chain combines TRBV19 with TRBJ1-1; 8 bases are shared with TRBD1. The CDR3 DNA is TGTGCCAGTAGTCGCCAACAAAACAGGGGGGGTGAAGCTTTCTTT. Protein sequence: CASSRQQNRGGEAFF.